These T cell receptor beta chains were read from a single sample in a study of T cells in Graves' hyperthyroidism and ophthalmopathy. TCRdb reprocessed the multiplex PCR reads via MiXCR and lists one record per CDR3 protein. The sample carries roughly 240,000 distinct CDR3 sequences, 16% recorded once. The source material was blood. The receptors originated from a woman aged 18-29 years with Graves' ophthalmopathy. CDR3s include the opening cysteine and the closing phenylalanine or tryptophan. D genes are given only for firm matches. Expanded clones are given a class, and other clones once, few, many or no size at all.

j_call v_call d_call clone_size cdr3_nt cdr3_aa
TRBJ2-2 TRBV5-1 TRBD1 . TGTGCCACAAACTCCGGGACAGGGAATCCCGGGGAGCTGTTTTTT CATNSGTGNPGELFF
TRBJ1-1 TRBV2 TRBD1 . TGTGCCAGCACCCGAAGACAGGGGTCATTAAACACTGAAGCTTTCTTT CASTRRQGSLNTEAFF
TRBJ2-1 TRBV19 . few TGTGCCGGTAGTAAGACTCCCCTAAAAGGGGTGGGGAATGAGCAGTTCTTC CAGSKTPLKGVGNEQFF
TRBJ2-7 TRBV6-1 . many TGTGCCAGCAGGAGGGGAACCGACGAGCAGTACTTC CASRRGTDEQYF
TRBJ2-3 TRBV12-3/TRBV12-4 . many TGTGCCAGCAGGCAAAGCACAGATACGCAGTATTTT CASRQSTDTQYF
TRBJ2-7 TRBV6-1 . many TGTGCCAGCAGTCCCGACAAATACGAGCAGTACTTC CASSPDKYEQYF
TRBJ2-7 TRBV20-1 TRBD2 many TGCAGTGCTAGAGGGGGACTAGCAGCCTACGAGCAGTACTTC CSARGGLAAYEQYF
TRBJ2-1 TRBV7-9 . many TGTGCCAGCAGCTCAGTTATAATGAATGAGCAGTTCTTC CASSSVIMNEQFF
TRBJ1-1 TRBV3-1 TRBD1 . TGTGCCAGCACCCGGGACAGGGGTGTCACTGAAGCTTTCTTT CASTRDRGVTEAFF
TRBJ2-3 TRBV20-1 . many TGCAGTGCTGCACGGGGAGTCTTCCCAGATACGCAGTATTTT CSAARGVFPDTQYF
TRBJ2-2 TRBV15 . . TGTGCCGCCAGCAGAGGGATAGGGTGGGGAAACACCGGGGAGCTGTTTTTT CAASRGIGWGNTGELFF
TRBJ2-5 TRBV4-1 . . TGTGCCAGCAGCCAAGACTGGCCAGGGCCTAAAGAGACCCAGTACTTC CASSQDWPGPKETQYF
TRBJ1-6 TRBV20-1 . many TGCAGTGCTAGAGGGACGAGCTCCTATAATTCACCCCTCCACTTT CSARGTSSYNSPLHF
TRBJ1-1 TRBV3-1 . . TGTGCCAGCCAACTAGCGGGGGGGAACACTGAAGCTTTCTTT CASQLAGGNTEAFF
TRBJ1-2 TRBV5-4 TRBD1 many TGTGCCAGCAGCCTTGGTGGGACAGGGGAATATGGCTACACCTTC CASSLGGTGEYGYTF
TRBJ2-7 TRBV19 TRBD2 . TGTGCCAGTAGTATAGCGGGGGGGCAGGGCGAGCAGTACTTC CASSIAGGQGEQYF
TRBJ2-1 TRBV9 . many TGTGCCAGCAGCGTAGAGGGGGAGGGCGGCTACAATGAGCAGTTCTTC CASSVEGEGGYNEQFF
TRBJ2-7 TRBV7-6 . many TGTGCCAGCAGCCACGGGGACTACGAGCAGTACTTC CASSHGDYEQYF
TRBJ2-7 TRBV29-1 . . TGCAGCGTTGTAGGACCTCCCCCGCGTTTTGCTGGCGAGCAGTACTTC CSVVGPPPRFAGEQYF
TRBJ2-1 TRBV7-9 TRBD2 few TGTGCCAGCAGCATTGGAGCGGGGAGCTCCTACAATGAGCAGTTCTTC CASSIGAGSSYNEQFF
TRBJ1-2 TRBV7-9 . . TGTGCCAGCAGCTTAATCATGGTCAGTAGCTATGGCTACACCTTC CASSLIMVSSYGYTF
TRBJ1-1 TRBV2 . many TGTGCCAGCAGTGAAATTTGGGGCCTTGAAGCTTTCTTT CASSEIWGLEAFF
TRBJ2-1 TRBV7-2 . . TGTGCCAGCAGCGGGGTCGGACAGGGAGGGTCCTACAATGAGCAGTTCTTC CASSGVGQGGSYNEQFF
TRBJ1-2 TRBV12-3/TRBV12-4 . many TGTGCCAGCAGTTTATGGCATCTGGATTTGACCTATGGCTACACCTTC CASSLWHLDLTYGYTF
TRBJ1-1 TRBV28 TRBD1 . TGTGCCAGCAGTTTCCGACTGACAGGGGGTTACACTGAAGCTTTCTTT CASSFRLTGGYTEAFF
TRBJ2-5 TRBV5-5 . many TGTGCCAGCAGCGGAGGGGCCCCGCTAGGGGCCCAGTACTTC CASSGGAPLGAQYF
TRBJ2-5 TRBV11-3 . . TGTGCCAGCAGCCCCGGGTTCCTTAATCAAGAGACCCAGTACTTC CASSPGFLNQETQYF
TRBJ1-2 TRBV9 . many TGTGCCAGCAGCGTAGAGGTCGGGGACCGGGATGGCTACACCTTC CASSVEVGDRDGYTF
TRBJ1-2 TRBV12-3/TRBV12-4 . many TGTGCCAGCAGTTTAAAGCGGGGTAACTATGGCTACACCTTC CASSLKRGNYGYTF
TRBJ2-7 TRBV7-6 . many TGTGCCAGCAGCTTGGGTTTCGGGGCCCCAGGCGAGCAGTACTTC CASSLGFGAPGEQYF
TRBJ1-2 TRBV7-2 TRBD1 many TGTGCCAGCAGCGCCCATCCCCCGACAGGGATTTATGGCTACACCTTC CASSAHPPTGIYGYTF
TRBJ2-2 TRBV11-1 . . TGTGCCAGCAGCTTTAGGAGGAGCACCGGGGAGCTGTTTTTT CASSFRRSTGELFF
TRBJ1-2 TRBV6-1 . many TGTGCCAGCAGTTACCGGGATGCGGGCTACACCTTC CASSYRDAGYTF
TRBJ2-1 TRBV10-3 . many TGTGCCATCAGTGAGTCGAAGGCGGGCGCGATCTACAATGAGCAGTTCTTC CAISESKAGAIYNEQFF
TRBJ2-1 TRBV6-1 . many TGTGCCAGCAGGATGATACAGGTGGATGAGCAGTTCTTC CASRMIQVDEQFF
TRBJ1-2 TRBV7-2 TRBD1 . TGTGCCAGCAGTGGACGGACAGGGAATGGCTACACCTTC CASSGRTGNGYTF
TRBJ2-1 TRBV11-2 TRBD1 many TGTGCCAGCAGCTTACCCTCAGGGGGCCGCTCCTACAATGAGCAGTTCTTC CASSLPSGGRSYNEQFF
TRBJ1-2 TRBV28 . many TGTGCCAGCAGTTTAAACTCTTACCTCCCCCCTTATGGCTACACCTTC CASSLNSYLPPYGYTF
TRBJ1-5 TRBV19 . . TGTGCCAGTACCGATAAACAAATAAGCAATCAGCCCCAGCATTTT CASTDKQISNQPQHF
TRBJ1-2 TRBV12-5 TRBD1 . TGTGCTAGTGGTTTGGAAACGGGACAGGGAAGTGGCTACACCTTC CASGLETGQGSGYTF
TRBJ1-1 TRBV6-1 . many TGTGCCAGCAGTAAGAAATTACAGGGGAACACTGAAGCTTTCTTT CASSKKLQGNTEAFF
TRBJ2-7 TRBV30 . . TGTGCCTGGAGGCCAGGACGGAGGGGGGTTTACGAGCAGTACTTC CAWRPGRRGVYEQYF
TRBJ1-3 TRBV20-1 TRBD1 many TGCAGTGCTAGAACAGGGGGCATTGACACCATATATTTT CSARTGGIDTIYF
TRBJ2-3 TRBV18 TRBD2 many TGTGCCAGCTCACCACAGGGACTAGCGGGATCAGATACGCAGTATTTT CASSPQGLAGSDTQYF
TRBJ2-7 TRBV7-3 TRBD2 many TGTGCCAGCAGCTTAGGTACGGGGGGTCCCCACGAGCAGTACTTC CASSLGTGGPHEQYF
TRBJ2-7 TRBV30 . many TGTGCCTGGCACCCAAATTCAGACGAGCAGTACTTC CAWHPNSDEQYF
TRBJ1-2 TRBV12-3/TRBV12-4 . many TGTGCCAGCAGTTTCGGAGGGGGAGACTACACCTTC CASSFGGGDYTF
TRBJ2-7 TRBV12-3/TRBV12-4 . few TGTACCAGCAGTCACGCAGCAACCGCGAGGAAGACCTACGAGCAGTACTTC CTSSHAATARKTYEQYF
TRBJ2-3 TRBV20-1 . many TGCAGCGCCGGGACACCTCGCACAGATACGCAGTATTTT CSAGTPRTDTQYF
TRBJ2-7 TRBV6-1 TRBD2 many TGTGCCAGCAGGAACAGGGAGCTCGGCGAGCGGGAGCTCTACGAGCAGTACTTC CASRNRELGERELYEQYF
TRBJ2-5 TRBV6-1 . many TGTGCCAGCCAAAGGGACACAGCCCAAGAGACCCAGTACTTC CASQRDTAQETQYF
TRBJ2-1 TRBV6-1 . many TGTGCCAGTTATTTCAGGGCCTACAATGAGCAGTTCTTC CASYFRAYNEQFF
TRBJ1-1 TRBV28 . . TGTGCCAGCAGTTCCAGGGTCTACACTGAAGCTTTCTTT CASSSRVYTEAFF
TRBJ2-7 TRBV4-3 . many TGCGCCAGCAGCCGACAAATACAGGGCGGGGAGCAGTACTTC CASSRQIQGGEQYF
TRBJ2-5 TRBV28 . . TGTGCCAGCAGTCCCTCGGGACAACAAGGGACCCAGTACTTC CASSPSGQQGTQYF
TRBJ1-1 TRBV6-1 TRBD1 many TGTGCCAGCAGTGATATACAGGGGGCCCCCAGGAACACTGAAGCTTTCTTT CASSDIQGAPRNTEAFF